This T cell receptor beta chain was found in a study of blood T cell repertoires in COVID-19. The method was immunoSEQ multiplex PCR; TCRdb's version includes in-frame clones alone and lacks a portion of them. Seen here are tens of thousands of clones, around nine tenths observed once, and the top ten hold roughly 4.2%. V was pared by 5 bases and J by 2 bases, with 2 bases of the junction left unmatched. CDR1 is MDHEN, CDR2 SYDVKM, per germline. The CDR3 runs to 14 residues. The chain links TRBV28 to TRBJ1-3, with 8 bases lining up with TRBD1. This clonotype was obtained from a man aged 40-50 years with COVID-19, enrolled during active disease. Material for sequencing was peripheral blood. The CDR3 bases are TGTGCCAGCAGTGTACAGGGGGCTGGAAACACCATATATTTT. The encoded protein is CASSVQGAGNTIYF.